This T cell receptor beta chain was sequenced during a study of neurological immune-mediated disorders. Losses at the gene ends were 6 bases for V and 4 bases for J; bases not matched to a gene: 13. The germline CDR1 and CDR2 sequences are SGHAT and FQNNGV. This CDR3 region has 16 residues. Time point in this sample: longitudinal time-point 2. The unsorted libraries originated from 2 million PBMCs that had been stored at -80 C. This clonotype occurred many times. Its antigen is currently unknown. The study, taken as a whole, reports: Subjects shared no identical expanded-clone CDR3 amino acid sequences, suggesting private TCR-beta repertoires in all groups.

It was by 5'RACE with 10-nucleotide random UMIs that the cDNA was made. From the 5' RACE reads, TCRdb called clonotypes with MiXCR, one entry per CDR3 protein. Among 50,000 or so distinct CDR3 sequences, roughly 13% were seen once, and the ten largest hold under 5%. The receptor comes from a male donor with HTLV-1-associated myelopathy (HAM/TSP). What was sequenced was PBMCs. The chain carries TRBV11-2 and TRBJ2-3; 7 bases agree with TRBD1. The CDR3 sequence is CASSYMPPGGADTQYF. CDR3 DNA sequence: TGTGCCAGCAGTTATATGCCCCCAGGGGGAGCAGATACGCAGTATTTT.